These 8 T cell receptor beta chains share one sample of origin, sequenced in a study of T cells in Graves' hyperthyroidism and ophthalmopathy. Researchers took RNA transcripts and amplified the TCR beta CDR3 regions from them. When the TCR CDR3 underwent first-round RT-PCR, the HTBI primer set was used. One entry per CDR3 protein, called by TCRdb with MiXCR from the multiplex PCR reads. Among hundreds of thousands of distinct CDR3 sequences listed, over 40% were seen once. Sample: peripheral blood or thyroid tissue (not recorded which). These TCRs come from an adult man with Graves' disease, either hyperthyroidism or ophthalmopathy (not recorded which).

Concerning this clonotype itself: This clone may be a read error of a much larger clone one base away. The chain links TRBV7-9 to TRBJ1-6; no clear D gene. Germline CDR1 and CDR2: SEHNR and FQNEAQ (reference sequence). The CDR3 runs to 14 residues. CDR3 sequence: CASSLRGVNSALHF. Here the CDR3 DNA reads TGTGCCAGCAGCTTGCGTGGAGTAAATTCAGCCCTCCACTTT.

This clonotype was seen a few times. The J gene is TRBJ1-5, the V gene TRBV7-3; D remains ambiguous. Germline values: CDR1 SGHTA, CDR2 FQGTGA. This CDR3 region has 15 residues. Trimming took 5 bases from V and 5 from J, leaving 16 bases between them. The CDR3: CASSQVMSGDQPQHF. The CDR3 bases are TGTGCCAGCAGCCAAGTTATGTCAGGAGATCAGCCCCAGCATTTT. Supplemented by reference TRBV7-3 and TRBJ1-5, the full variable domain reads GAGVSQTPSNKVTEKGKYVELRCDPISGHTALYWYRQSLGQGPEFLIYFQGTGAADDSGLPNDRFFAVRPEGSVSTLKIQRTERGDSAVYLCASSQVMSGDQPQHFGDGTRLSIL.

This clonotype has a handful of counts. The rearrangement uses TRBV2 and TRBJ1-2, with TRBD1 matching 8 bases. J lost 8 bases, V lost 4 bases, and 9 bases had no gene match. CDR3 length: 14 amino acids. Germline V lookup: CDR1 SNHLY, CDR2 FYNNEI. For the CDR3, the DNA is TGTGCCAGCAGTGCGTGGGACAGGCCAACCGGCTACACCTTC. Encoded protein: CASSAWDRPTGYTF.

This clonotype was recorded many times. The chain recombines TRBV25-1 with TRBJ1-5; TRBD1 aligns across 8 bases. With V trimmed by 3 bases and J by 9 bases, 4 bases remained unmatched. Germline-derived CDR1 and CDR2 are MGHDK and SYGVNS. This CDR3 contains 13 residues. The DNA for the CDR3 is TGTGCCAGCAGTGAGGGACAGGCAAGGCCCCAGCATTTT. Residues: CASSEGQARPQHF. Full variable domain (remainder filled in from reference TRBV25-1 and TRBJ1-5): EADIYQTPRYLVIGTGKKITLECSQTMGHDKMYWYQQDPGMELHLIHYSYGVNSTEKGDLSSESTVSRIRTEHFPLTLESARPSHTSQYLCASSEGQARPQHFGDGTRLSIL.

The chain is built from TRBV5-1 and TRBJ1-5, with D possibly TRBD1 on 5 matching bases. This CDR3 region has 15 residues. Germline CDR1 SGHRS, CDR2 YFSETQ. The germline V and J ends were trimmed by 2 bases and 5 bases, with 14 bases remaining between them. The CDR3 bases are TGCGCCAGCAGCTTCGGGACGGTGCCCGATCAGCCCCAGCATTTT. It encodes CASSFGTVPDQPQHF.

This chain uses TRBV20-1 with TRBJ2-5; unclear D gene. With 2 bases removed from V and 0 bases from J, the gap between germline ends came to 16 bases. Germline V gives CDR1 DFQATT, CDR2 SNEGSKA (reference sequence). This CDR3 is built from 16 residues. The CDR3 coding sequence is TGCAGTGCTAGAACCCCCCTGCCCGGGCACCAAGAGACCCAGTACTTC. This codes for CSARTPLPGHQETQYF.

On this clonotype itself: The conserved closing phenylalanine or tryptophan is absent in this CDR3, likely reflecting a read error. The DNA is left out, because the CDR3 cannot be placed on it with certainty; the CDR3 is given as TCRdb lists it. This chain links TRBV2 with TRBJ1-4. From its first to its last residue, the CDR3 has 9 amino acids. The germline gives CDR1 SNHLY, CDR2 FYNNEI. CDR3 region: CASSERAAI.

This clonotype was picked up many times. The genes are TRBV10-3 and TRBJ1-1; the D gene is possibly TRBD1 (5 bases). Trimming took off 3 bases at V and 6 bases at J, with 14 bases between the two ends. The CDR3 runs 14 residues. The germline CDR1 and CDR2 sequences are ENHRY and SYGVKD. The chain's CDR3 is CAISDGGGTAEAFF. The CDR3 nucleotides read TGTGCCATCAGTGACGGGGGAGGGACCGCTGAAGCTTTCTTT.